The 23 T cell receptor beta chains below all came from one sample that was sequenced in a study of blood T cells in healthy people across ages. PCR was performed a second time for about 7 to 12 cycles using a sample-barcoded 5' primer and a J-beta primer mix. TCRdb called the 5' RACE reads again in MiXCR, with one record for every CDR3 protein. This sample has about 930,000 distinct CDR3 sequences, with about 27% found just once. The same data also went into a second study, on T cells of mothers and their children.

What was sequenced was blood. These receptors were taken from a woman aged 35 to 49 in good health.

CDR3 residues: CASSVDPCYSEAFF. The CDR3 DNA reads TGTGCCAGCAGCGTAGACCCCTGTTACTCTGAAGCTTTCTTT. This chain connects TRBV9 to TRBJ1-1; unclear D gene. CDR3 size: 14 residues. Trimming took off 0 bases at V and 6 bases at J, with 12 bases between the two ends. Germline loops: CDR1 SGDLS, CDR2 YYNGEE.

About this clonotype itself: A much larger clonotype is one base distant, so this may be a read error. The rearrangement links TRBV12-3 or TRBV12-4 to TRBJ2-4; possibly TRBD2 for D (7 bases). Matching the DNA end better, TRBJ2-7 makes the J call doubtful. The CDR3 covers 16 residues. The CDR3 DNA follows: TGTGTCAGCAGTTTAGCGGGCACAGGGCTATCCTACGAGCAGTACTTC. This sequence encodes CVSSLAGTGLSYEQYF.

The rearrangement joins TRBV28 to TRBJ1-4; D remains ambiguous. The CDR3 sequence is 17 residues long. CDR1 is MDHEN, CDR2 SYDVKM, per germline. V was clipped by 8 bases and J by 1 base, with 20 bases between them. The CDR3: CASRAEAGLRTNEKLFF. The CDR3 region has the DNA TGTGCCAGCCGGGCTGAGGCAGGTCTAAGAACTAATGAAAAACTGTTTTTT.

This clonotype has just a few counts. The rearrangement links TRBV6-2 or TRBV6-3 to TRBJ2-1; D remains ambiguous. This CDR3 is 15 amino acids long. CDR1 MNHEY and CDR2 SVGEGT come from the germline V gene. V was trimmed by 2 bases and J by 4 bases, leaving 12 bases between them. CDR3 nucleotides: TGTGCCAGCAGTTACAACGGGCCCCCATACAATGAGCAGTTCTTC. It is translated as CASSYNGPPYNEQFF.

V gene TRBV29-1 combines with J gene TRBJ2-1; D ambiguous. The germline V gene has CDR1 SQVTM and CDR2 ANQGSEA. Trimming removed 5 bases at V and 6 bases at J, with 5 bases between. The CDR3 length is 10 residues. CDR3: CSVNSNEQFF. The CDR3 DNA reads TGCAGCGTTAACTCCAATGAGCAGTTCTTC.

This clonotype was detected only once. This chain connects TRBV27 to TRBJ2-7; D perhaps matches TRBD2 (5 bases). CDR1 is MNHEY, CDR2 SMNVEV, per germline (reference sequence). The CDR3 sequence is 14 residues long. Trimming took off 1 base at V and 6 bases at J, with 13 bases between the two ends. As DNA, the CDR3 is TGTGCCAGCAGTTTATTTCTAGCTATGTCCGAGCAGTACTTC. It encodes CASSLFLAMSEQYF.

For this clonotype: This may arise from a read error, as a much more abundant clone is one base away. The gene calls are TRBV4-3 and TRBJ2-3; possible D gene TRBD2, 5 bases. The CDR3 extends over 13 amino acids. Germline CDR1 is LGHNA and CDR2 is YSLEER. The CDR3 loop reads CASNQEPGNTQYF. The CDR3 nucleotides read TGCGCCAGCAACCAAGAACCGGGAAATACGCAGTATTTT.

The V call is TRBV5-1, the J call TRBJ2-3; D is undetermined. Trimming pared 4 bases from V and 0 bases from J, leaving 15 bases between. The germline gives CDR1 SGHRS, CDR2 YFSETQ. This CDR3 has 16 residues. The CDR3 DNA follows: TGCGCCAGCAGCCCCCCCAGGACGGTTAGCACAGATACGCAGTATTTT. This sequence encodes CASSPPRTVSTDTQYF.

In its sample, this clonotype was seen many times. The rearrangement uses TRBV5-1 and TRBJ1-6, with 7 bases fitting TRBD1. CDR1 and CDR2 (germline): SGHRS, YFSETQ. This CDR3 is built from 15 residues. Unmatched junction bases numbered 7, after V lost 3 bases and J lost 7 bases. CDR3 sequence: CASSSTGAGNSPLHF. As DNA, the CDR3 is TGCGCCAGCAGCTCAACAGGGGCCGGGAATTCACCCCTCCACTTT.

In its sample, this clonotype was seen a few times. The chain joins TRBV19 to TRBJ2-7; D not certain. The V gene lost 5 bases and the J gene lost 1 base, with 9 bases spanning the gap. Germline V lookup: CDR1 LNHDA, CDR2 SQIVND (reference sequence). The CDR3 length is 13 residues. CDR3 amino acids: CASSAADSYEQYF. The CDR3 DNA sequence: TGTGCCAGTAGTGCCGCCGATTCCTACGAGCAGTACTTC.

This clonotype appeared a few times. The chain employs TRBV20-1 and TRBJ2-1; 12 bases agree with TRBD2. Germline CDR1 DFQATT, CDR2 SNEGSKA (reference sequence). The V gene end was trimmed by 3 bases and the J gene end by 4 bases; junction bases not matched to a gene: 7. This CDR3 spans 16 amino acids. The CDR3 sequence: CSARSTGLAGYNEQFF. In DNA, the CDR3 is TGCAGTGCTAGGAGTACGGGACTAGCGGGTTACAATGAGCAGTTCTTC.

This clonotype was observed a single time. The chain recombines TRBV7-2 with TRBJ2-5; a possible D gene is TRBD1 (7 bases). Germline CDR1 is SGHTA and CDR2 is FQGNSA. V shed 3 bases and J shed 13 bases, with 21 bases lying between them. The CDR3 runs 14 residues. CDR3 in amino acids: CASSFRQGGVAPYF. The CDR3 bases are TGTGCCAGCAGCTTCAGGCAGGGGGGTGTCGCCCCGTACTTC.

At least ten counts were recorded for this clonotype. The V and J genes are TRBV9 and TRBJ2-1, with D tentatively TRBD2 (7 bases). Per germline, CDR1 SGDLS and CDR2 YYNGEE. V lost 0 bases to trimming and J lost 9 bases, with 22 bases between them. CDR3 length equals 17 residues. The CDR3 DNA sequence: TGTGCCAGCAGCGTAGGGGGGGGCGGTCCTTTCCTTAGTGAGCAGTTCTTC. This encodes CASSVGGGGPFLSEQFF.

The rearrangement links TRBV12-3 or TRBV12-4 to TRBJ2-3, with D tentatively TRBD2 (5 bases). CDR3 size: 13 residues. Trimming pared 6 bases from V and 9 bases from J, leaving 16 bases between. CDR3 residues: CASSSRGSGTQYF. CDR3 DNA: TGTGCCAGCAGCTCTCGAGGCTCGGGGACGCAGTATTTT.

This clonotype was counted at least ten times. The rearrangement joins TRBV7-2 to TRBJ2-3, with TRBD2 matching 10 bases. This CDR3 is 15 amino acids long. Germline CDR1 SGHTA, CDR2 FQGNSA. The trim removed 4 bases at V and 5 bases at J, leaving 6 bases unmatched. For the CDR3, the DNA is TGTGCCAGCAGCTCCAGCGGGGGGGCCGGAGATACGCAGTATTTT. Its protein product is CASSSSGGAGDTQYF.

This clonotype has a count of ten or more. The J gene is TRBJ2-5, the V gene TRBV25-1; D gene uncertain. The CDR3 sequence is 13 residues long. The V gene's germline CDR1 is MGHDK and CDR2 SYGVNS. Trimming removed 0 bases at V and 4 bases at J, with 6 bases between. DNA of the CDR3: TGTGCCAGCAGTGAATATTCCCGAGAGACCCAGTACTTC. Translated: CASSEYSRETQYF. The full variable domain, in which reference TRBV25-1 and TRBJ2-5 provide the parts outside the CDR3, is EADIYQTPRYLVIGTGKKITLECSQTMGHDKMYWYQQDPGMELHLIHYSYGVNSTEKGDLSSESTVSRIRTEHFPLTLESARPSHTSQYLCASSEYSRETQYFGPGTRLLVL.

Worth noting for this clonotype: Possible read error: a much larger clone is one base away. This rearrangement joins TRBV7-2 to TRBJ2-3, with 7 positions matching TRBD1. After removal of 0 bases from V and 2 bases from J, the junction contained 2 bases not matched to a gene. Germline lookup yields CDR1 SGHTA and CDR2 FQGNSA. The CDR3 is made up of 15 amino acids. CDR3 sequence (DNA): TGTGCCAGCAGCTTAGCCGGGACAGTCACAGATACGCAGTATTTT. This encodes CASSLAGTVTDTQYF.

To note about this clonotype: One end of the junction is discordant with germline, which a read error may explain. The CDR3 sequence is CASSSGESTDTQNF. Here the CDR3 DNA reads TGTGCCAGCAGTAGCGGGGAAAGCACAGATACGCAGAATTTT. The chain links TRBV7-2 to TRBJ2-3; TRBD2 aligns across 8 bases. From germline, CDR1 is SGHTA and CDR2 FQGNSA. CDR3 length: 14 residues.

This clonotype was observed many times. CDR3 loop: CASRDSGTVKYNEQFF. The CDR3 DNA is TGTGCCAGCAGAGACTCCGGGACAGTAAAATACAATGAGCAGTTCTTC. J is TRBJ2-1 and V is TRBV6-1; 7 bases match TRBD1. The CDR3 spans 16 residues. Germline V gene data show CDR1 as MNHNS and CDR2 as SASEGT. With V trimmed by 6 bases and J by 4 bases, 12 bases remained unmatched.

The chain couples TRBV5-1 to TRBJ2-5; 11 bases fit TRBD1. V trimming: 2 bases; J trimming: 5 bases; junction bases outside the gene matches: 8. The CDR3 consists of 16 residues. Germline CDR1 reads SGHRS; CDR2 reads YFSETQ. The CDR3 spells CASSFWTGGPQETQYF. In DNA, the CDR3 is TGCGCCAGCAGCTTCTGGACAGGGGGCCCCCAGGAGACCCAGTACTTC.

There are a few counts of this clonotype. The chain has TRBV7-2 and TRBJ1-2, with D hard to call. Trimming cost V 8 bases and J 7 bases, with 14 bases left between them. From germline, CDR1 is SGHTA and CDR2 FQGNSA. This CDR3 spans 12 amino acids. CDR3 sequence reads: CASAFPGIGYTF. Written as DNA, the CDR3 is TGTGCCAGCGCCTTCCCGGGTATTGGCTACACCTTC.

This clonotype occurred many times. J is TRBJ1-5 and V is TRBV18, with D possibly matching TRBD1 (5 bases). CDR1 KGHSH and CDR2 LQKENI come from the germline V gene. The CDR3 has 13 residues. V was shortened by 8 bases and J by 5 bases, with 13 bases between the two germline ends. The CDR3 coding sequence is TGTGCCAGCAGCCCCGCGGGGGATCAGCCCCAGCATTTT. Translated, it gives CASSPAGDQPQHF.

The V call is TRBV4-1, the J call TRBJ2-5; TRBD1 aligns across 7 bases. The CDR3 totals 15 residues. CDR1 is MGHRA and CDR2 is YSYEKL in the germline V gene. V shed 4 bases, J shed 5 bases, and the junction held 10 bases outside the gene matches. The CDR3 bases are TGCGCCAGCAGCCGTCTACAGGGGATCGGGGAGACCCAGTACTTC. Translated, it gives CASSRLQGIGETQYF.